The 4 T cell receptor beta chains in this list originate from one sample, sequenced in a study of T cells after yellow fever vaccination. TCRdb re-analysed the 5' RACE reads in MiXCR, keeping a single row per CDR3 protein. In the table there are hundreds of thousands of distinct CDR3 sequences, around 3.6% of which are singletons. Sequencing used PBMCs, obtained on the day of the yellow fever booster vaccination. All receptors come from a young man who received the YFV17D yellow fever vaccine.

This clonotype turned up a few times. This chain joins TRBV5-1 and TRBJ2-5; 9 bases match TRBD1. CDR1 and CDR2 (germline): SGHRS, YFSETQ. The CDR3 has 15 amino acids. Unmatched junction bases numbered 6, after V lost 6 bases and J lost 0 bases. The DNA for the CDR3 is TGCGCCAGCACCGACGACAGGGGGGACCAAGAGACCCAGTACTTC. Translating gives CASTDDRGDQETQYF.

This clonotype was seen many times. The V call is TRBV7-8, the J call TRBJ2-5; D gene uncertain. Germline V gene lookup returns CDR1 SGHVS and CDR2 FQNEAQ. V lost 3 bases and J lost 5, with 10 bases in between. This CDR3 spans 13 amino acids. The CDR3 region is CASSFTALETQYF. In nucleotides, the CDR3 is TGTGCCAGCAGCTTTACAGCTCTGGAGACCCAGTACTTC.

This clonotype appeared many times. The chain carries TRBV12-3 or TRBV12-4 and TRBJ1-4; D is ambiguous. V was clipped by 4 bases and J by 0 bases, with 6 bases between them. The CDR3 consists of 14 residues. The chain's CDR3 is CASSSTATNEKLFF. DNA of the CDR3: TGTGCCAGCAGTTCGACGGCAACTAATGAAAAACTGTTTTTT.

V usage is TRBV12-3 or TRBV12-4 and J usage is TRBJ2-3; TRBD2 agrees at 7 bases. CDR3 length equals 15 residues. V was clipped by 7 bases and J by 2 bases; unmatched bases: 9. The CDR3 DNA reads TGTGCCAGCAAGGAGGCTAGCGGATTCACAGATACGCAGTATTTT. Its protein is CASKEASGFTDTQYF.